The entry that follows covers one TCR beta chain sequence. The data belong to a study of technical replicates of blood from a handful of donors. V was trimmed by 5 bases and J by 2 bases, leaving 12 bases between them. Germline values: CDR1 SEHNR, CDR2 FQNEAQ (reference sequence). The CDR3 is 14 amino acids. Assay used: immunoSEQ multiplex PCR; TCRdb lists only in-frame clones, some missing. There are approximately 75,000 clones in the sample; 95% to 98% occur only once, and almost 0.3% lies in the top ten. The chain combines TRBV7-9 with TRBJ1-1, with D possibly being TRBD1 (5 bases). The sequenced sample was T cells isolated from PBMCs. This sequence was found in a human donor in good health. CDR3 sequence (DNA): TGTGCCAGCAGCGTGGAGGGACCAAACACTGAAGCTTTCTTT. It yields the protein CASSVEGPNTEAFF.